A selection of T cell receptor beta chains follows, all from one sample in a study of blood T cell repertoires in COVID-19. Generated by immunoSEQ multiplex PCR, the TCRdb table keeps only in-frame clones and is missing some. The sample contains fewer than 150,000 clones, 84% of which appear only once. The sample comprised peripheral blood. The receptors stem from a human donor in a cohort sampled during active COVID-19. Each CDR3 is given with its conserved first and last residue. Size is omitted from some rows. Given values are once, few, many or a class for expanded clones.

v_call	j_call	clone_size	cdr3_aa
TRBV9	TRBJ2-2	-	CASSPRGLGTGELFF
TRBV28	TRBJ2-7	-	CASSWRGAPYEQYF
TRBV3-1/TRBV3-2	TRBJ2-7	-	CASSAGTGSDEQYF
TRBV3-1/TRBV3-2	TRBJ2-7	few	CASSPRTGTPPYEQYF
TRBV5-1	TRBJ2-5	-	CASSLAVSRETQYF
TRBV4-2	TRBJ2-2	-	CASSQWTGDTGELFF
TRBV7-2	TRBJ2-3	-	CASSSRGQTTDTQYF
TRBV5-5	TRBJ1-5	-	CASSGDGGNQPQHF
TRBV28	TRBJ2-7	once	CASSSHQAGRSYEQYF
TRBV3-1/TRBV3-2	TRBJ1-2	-	CASSPGTDYGYTF
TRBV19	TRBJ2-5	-	CASSIDGGAETQYF
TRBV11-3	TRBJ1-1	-	CASSPGRLNTEAFF
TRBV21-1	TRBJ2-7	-	CASSKGRLYEQYF
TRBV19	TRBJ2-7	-	CASSPDTMNGEQYF
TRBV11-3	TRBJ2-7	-	CASSNRYEQYF
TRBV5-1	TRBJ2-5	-	CASSLTQTVAETQYF
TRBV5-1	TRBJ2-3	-	CASSLWGTGGADTQYF
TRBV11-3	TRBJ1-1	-	CASSKGDRGNTEAFF
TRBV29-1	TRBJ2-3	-	CSVITTGTSPSTDTQYF
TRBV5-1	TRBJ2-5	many	CASSLFSGGDKTQYF
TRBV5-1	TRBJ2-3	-	CASSHTGVADTQYF
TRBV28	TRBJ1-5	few	CASSNSGGMDQPQHF
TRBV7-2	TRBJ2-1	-	CASSLAGTGRYNEQFF
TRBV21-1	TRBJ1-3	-	CASSWGGTLSGNTIYF